The entry that follows covers one T cell receptor (beta chain) sequence. Antigen: not known. The entry originates in a study of cytomegalovirus exposure and HLA in healthy donors. Overall study context: As released early, the data held 85 million to 95 million unique TCRs from HLA-typed donors.

Primers: 60 Vbeta forward and 13 Jbeta reverse. In the study's own analysis: Roughly 11 million of the 80 million or so unique TCR beta chains counted in a later analysis were shared. Only in-frame clones appear in the TCRdb table, and some are missing; sequencing was by immunoSEQ multiplex PCR. V and J calls and clone size follow that table, whereas D and trimming were derived from the DNA. The sample contains roughly 200,000 clones, 70% to 85% of which appear only once. The CDR3 is 15 amino acids. From germline, CDR1 is MDHEN and CDR2 SYDVKM. Germline trimming cut 4 bases from V and 6 bases from J; bases unmatched to any gene: 8. Study-wide results and caveats: Later on, an analysis tied around 17,000 TCR beta sequences to HLA alleles at 0.05 false discovery rate.

This TCR was sampled from a woman aged 40 to 50 in good health and CMV-seronegative. The chain links TRBV28 to TRBJ2-4, with 8 bases aligning to TRBD2. Sequences were obtained from PBMCs. In DNA form, the CDR3 reads TGTGCCAGCAGTTACGGGGCGGCGGGGGGAAACATTCAGTACTTC. Its translation: CASSYGAAGGNIQYF.